The clone carrying this T cell receptor beta chain was seen repeatedly, ten times or more. Antigen: not known. The germline V gene has CDR1 SGHVS and CDR2 FNYEAQ. The CDR3 length is 18 residues. The V segment lost 4 bases and the J segment 4 bases; nucleotides outside the gene matches: 13. This sample was taken from a study of T cells after yellow fever vaccination. On the study more broadly: SMART-Seq v4 Ultra Low Input prepared the low-cell-number fractions.

Study results and limitations: The study re-detected most primary-vaccination clones after the booster (about 96% CD4, around 89% CD8).

TCR cDNA, made by 5'RACE template switching, carried an added universal primer site and UMIs. One entry per CDR3 protein, called by TCRdb with MiXCR from the 5' RACE reads. The repertoire holds approximately 120,000 distinct CDR3 sequences, almost 9% seen once, with around 40% in the top ten. The sequence was obtained from a man aged 18 to 29 who received the YFV17D yellow fever vaccine. Sequencing was performed on CD8+ T cells sorted from PBMCs, taken on the day of the yellow fever booster vaccination. The gene calls are TRBV7-6 and TRBJ2-7, with 13 bases identical to TRBD2. CDR3 amino acids: CASSSYTSGGEFGYEQYF. CDR3 nucleotide sequence: TGTGCCAGCAGCTCTTATACTAGCGGGGGGGAGTTTGGTTACGAGCAGTACTTC.